This TCR beta chain was sequenced during a study of beta chain features in type 1 diabetes (dated by TCRdb to 2017 to 2018). Regarding the complete study: Mean age, gender distribution, total cell number and subset yield did not differ between patients and healthy donors. Across all samples, around 99 million sorted cells were examined, and cell number per subset correlated strongly with RNA yield. Naive and central memory subsets were obtained from all 30 or so donors, but regulatory and stem cell-like memory subsets were isolated from only 8 patients and roughly eight healthy donors. The study compared TCRB repertoires of sorted circulating CD4+ T cell subsets between recently diagnosed type 1 diabetes patients and matched healthy donors. Broad study findings and their caveats: PCR may preferentially amplify shorter templates, but because patient and control samples were amplified and corrected together, any resulting skew would affect both groups equally. Only small numbers of individuals were included in the HLA sub-analyses, which left unresolved whether HLA type had any influence on TCRB rearrangement. Because cDNA was sequenced instead of genomic DNA, highly expressing activated cells could be over-represented, though the groups showed no difference in activation or CD3 levels. Naive, central memory and regulatory TCRB repertoires appeared more similar among patients than among healthy donors. At VDJ recombination sites, type 1 diabetes patients had fewer insertions and more deleted nucleotides, which implies abnormalities in thymic rearrangement. A moderate but significant shortening of TCRB CDR3 length was observed in type 1 diabetes patients in all four CD4+ subsets.

A single peripheral blood draw of about 116 mL on average was collected from each donor into heparinised tubes. A BD FACSAria II was used to sort naive, central memory, regulatory and stem cell-like memory CD4+ T cells with a panel that included CD45RO, CCR7, CD25, CD127, CD95 and CD27. Purity was above 98% for every sorted population. PBMCs were isolated immediately by Lymphoprep density gradient centrifugation and stained directly without culture. Samples were stained and sorted in pairs, with one healthy donor and one patient per experiment, so that batch effects were minimized. V loses 3 bases at its end and J loses 5 bases; junction bases beyond the gene matches: 7. Counted from cysteine to phenylalanine, this CDR3 has 15 amino acids. Kept here is only the CDR3 DNA, which spans 45 bases and is read in frame from base 1. The germline V gene sets CDR1 to SGDLS and CDR2 to YYNGEE. Points on this clone: It lacks a known antigen. No much larger clone is present one base from it, and per-base qualities are unavailable.

The entire amount of isolated RNA was reverse transcribed using the High Capacity cDNA Reverse Transcription Kit, so the sequenced TCRB transcripts were expressed ones. Deep immunoSEQ sequencing was performed on naive, central memory and regulatory T cell samples, with an average of around 3.4 million total reads per sample. Sorted cells were lysed in RLT buffer, and RNA was extracted using DNase-treated RNeasy Micro or Mini kits according to cell number. Each cell subset was processed separately to prevent cross-contamination, with patient and healthy donor samples processed together. The immunoSEQ multiplex PCR was used to amplify TCRB sequences from cDNA, generating 87-bp fragments that spanned the CDR3 region. Amplicons were sequenced on the Illumina HiSeq platform. The study's processing was this. Synthetic template baselines were used to correct PCR bias computationally, reads within Hamming distance 2 were collapsed together, and singletons that could not be merged were discarded. Reads were aligned to IMGT to assign V, D and J genes, CDR3 length, and insertions or deletions at six rearrangement sites. Within each subset, clonotype counts were normalized to sorted cell number, after which true diversity and Gini coefficients were computed with the tcR R package. The overlap coefficient, calculated on TCRB nucleotide sequences, was used to measure repertoire sharing. Out-of-frame TCRB sequences from naive cells were analyzed to stand in for the pre-selection repertoire. Entries here come from immuneACCESS through TCRdb and include only in-frame sequences with V and J called. Some clones fail to appear in such tables; in the studies checked, an unresolved V gene covers under half of the shortfall, and the cause of the remainder is unknown. V and J calls and clone size are as listed in that table; D and trimming were resolved from the DNA. Recorded for this sample are some 250,000 clones; under 13% of them occurred a single time. The top ten clones comprise around 0.017% of the sample.

This receptor was taken from a man under 40 with type 1 diabetes. The chain is assembled from TRBV9 and TRBJ2-5; TRBD2 matches 10 bases in the middle. The sequencing input was naive CD4+ T cells from blood. What this sample's cell subset or site label stands for: true naive CD4+ T cells. CDR3 region: CASSGLAGEGETQYF. The bases read TGTGCCAGCAGCGGTCTAGCGGGGGAGGGGGAGACCCAGTACTTC.